Shown below are 16 T cell receptor beta chains from a single sample sequenced in a study of CD8 T cells in Susac syndrome. Reverse transcription of 0.5 to 1 ug RNA was carried out with random hexamers. TCRdb re-called the immunoSEQ multiplex PCR reads through MiXCR, storing one row per CDR3 protein. Altogether some 450,000 distinct CDR3 sequences are present, more than 80% being singletons, with the ten largest covering 0.12%. What was sequenced was CD8+ T cells from PBMCs. The receptors originated from a human donor with multiple sclerosis.

This chain connects TRBV6-1 to TRBJ1-1; weak D call: TRBD1 (5 bases). Germline V gene lookup returns CDR1 MNHNS and CDR2 SASEGT. This CDR3 has 13 residues. V lost 8 bases and J lost 0, with 10 bases in between. Here the CDR3 reads CASVGAVNTEAFF. The CDR3 DNA sequence: TGTGCCAGCGTAGGGGCAGTGAACACTGAAGCTTTCTTT.

The J gene is TRBJ1-5, the V gene TRBV9; TRBD1 matches at 7 bases. This CDR3 is 14 amino acids long. J lost 3 bases, V lost 2 bases, and 2 bases had no gene match. Germline V lookup: CDR1 SGDLS, CDR2 YYNGEE. CDR3 amino acids: CASSVGQVNQPQHF. The DNA for the CDR3 is TGTGCCAGCAGCGTTGGACAGGTCAATCAGCCCCAGCATTTT.

CDR3 in amino acids: CASSFLAGGWDEQFF. The DNA of the CDR3 is TGTGCCAGCAGCTTTCTAGCGGGAGGGTGGGATGAGCAGTTCTTC. The V call is TRBV7-8, the J call TRBJ2-1; 12 positions match TRBD2. With 3 bases clipped from V and 8 bases from J, the junction kept 5 bases outside the gene matches. Germline lookup yields CDR1 SGHVS and CDR2 FQNEAQ. This CDR3 spans 15 amino acids.

The V call is TRBV28, the J call TRBJ1-5; a weak D match, TRBD1 (5 bases). Germline CDR1 MDHEN, CDR2 SYDVKM. The ends were cut back, 2 bases at V and 2 bases at J, with 10 bases in the middle. CDR3 length: 15 residues. The CDR3 DNA sequence: TGTGCCAGCAGTTTACGGGGGGTGGGCAATCAGCCCCAGCATTTT. It is translated as CASSLRGVGNQPQHF.

The chain employs TRBV11-3 and TRBJ2-7; 7 bases match TRBD1. This CDR3 is 15 amino acids long. Germline assignment: CDR1 SGHNT and CDR2 YENEEA. The ends lost 0 bases at V and 0 bases at J; junction bases unmatched: 2. The CDR3 DNA is TGTGCCAGCAGCTTAGAGGGGGACAGCTCCTACGAGCAGTACTTC. This gives the protein CASSLEGDSSYEQYF.

The sample holds one count of this clonotype. The CDR3 protein is CASSSRTAYFETQYF. As DNA, the CDR3 is TGTGCCAGCAGTTCCCGGACAGCGTACTTTGAGACCCAGTACTTC. The chain uses TRBV27 and TRBJ2-5; perhaps TRBD1 as D (6 bases). Germline-derived CDR1 and CDR2 are MNHEY and SMNVEV (reference sequence). The CDR3 spans 15 residues. Trimming removed 4 bases at V and 5 bases at J, with 17 bases between.

This chain links TRBV20-1 with TRBJ1-1; possible D gene TRBD1, 5 bases. This CDR3 has 11 residues. Germline CDR1 is DFQATT and CDR2 is SNEGSKA (reference sequence). The V end lost 7 bases, the J end lost 4 bases, and 10 bases lay between the germline ends. The CDR3 is CSVAGSTEAFF. In DNA, the CDR3 is TGCAGTGTCGCAGGGAGCACTGAAGCTTTCTTT.

The V and J genes are TRBV2 and TRBJ1-1; unclear D gene. This CDR3 is 17 amino acids long. The germline gives CDR1 SNHLY, CDR2 FYNNEI. The V end lost 4 bases, the J end lost 0 bases, and 18 bases lay between the germline ends. CDR3 DNA sequence: TGTGCCAGCAGTGTATCCCGGGAAAATGCCATGAACACTGAAGCTTTCTTT. Residues: CASSVSRENAMNTEAFF.

The chain joins TRBV28 to TRBJ1-4; 9 nucleotides match TRBD1. The CDR3 is 14 residues long. Germline V gene sequence: CDR1 MDHEN, CDR2 SYDVKM. With V trimmed by 6 bases and J by 6 bases, 5 bases remained unmatched. The CDR3 DNA reads as TGTGCCAGCAGGGTACAGGGGGCGGATGAAAAACTGTTTTTT. Its protein is CASRVQGADEKLFF.

The chain has TRBV6-5 and TRBJ1-2, with 11 bases fitting TRBD1. Germline CDR1 is MNHEY and CDR2 is SVGAGI. The CDR3 length is 17 residues. Losses at the gene ends were 4 bases for V and 6 bases for J; bases not matched to a gene: 13. The CDR3 here is CASSSPGQGVSSDGYTF. The CDR3 nucleotides are TGTGCCAGCAGTTCTCCGGGACAGGGGGTTTCGAGTGATGGCTACACCTTC.

The genes are TRBV3-1 and TRBJ1-5, with TRBD1 matching 12 bases. The CDR3 sequence is 20 residues long. Trimming at V came to 3 bases and at J to 3 bases, leaving 15 bases not matched to a gene. Germline-derived CDR1 and CDR2 are LGHDT and YNNKEL (reference sequence). The CDR3 loop is CASSQSGTGGMALDNQPQHF. The DNA for the CDR3 is TGTGCCAGCAGCCAGTCCGGGACAGGGGGCATGGCCCTGGACAATCAGCCCCAGCATTTT.

V usage is TRBV15 and J usage is TRBJ2-7; D is undetermined. Trimming shortened V by 0 bases and J by 0 bases, and 15 bases separated the two germline ends. The length of the CDR3 is 17 residues. Germline V gene data show CDR1 as LNHNV and CDR2 as YYDKDF (reference sequence). CDR3 sequence reads: CATSRDRASGYSYEQYF. In DNA, the CDR3 is TGTGCCACCAGCAGAGATCGGGCCTCTGGGTACTCCTACGAGCAGTACTTC. The full variable domain, in which reference TRBV15 and TRBJ2-7 provide the parts outside the CDR3, is DAMVIQNPRYQVTQFGKPVTLSCSQTLNHNVMYWYQQKSSQAPKLLFHYYDKDFNNEADTPDNFQSRRPNTSFCFLDIRSPGLGDTAMYLCATSRDRASGYSYEQYFGPGTRLTVT.

V and J are TRBV2 and TRBJ2-1; tentative D call: TRBD2 (7 bases). V was pared by 4 bases and J by 7 bases, with 14 bases between. CDR1 SNHLY and CDR2 FYNNEI come from the germline V gene. The CDR3 is 14 residues long. CDR3 in amino acids: CASSGGGVWNEQFF. The CDR3 DNA sequence: TGTGCCAGCAGTGGAGGGGGGGTTTGGAATGAGCAGTTCTTC.

The rearrangement uses TRBV7-9 and TRBJ1-1; maybe TRBD1 (5 bases). The germline CDR1 and CDR2 sequences are SEHNR and FQNEAQ (reference sequence). Between the trimmed V and J ends, which lost 4 bases and 0 bases, there was a span of 12 bases. The CDR3 sequence is 15 residues long. CDR3 protein: CASSSLGVVNTEAFF. The CDR3 DNA sequence: TGTGCCAGCAGCTCCCTGGGGGTAGTGAACACTGAAGCTTTCTTT.

The CDR3 loop reads CASSPGQGYQETQYF. The CDR3 coding sequence is TGTGCCAGCAGCCCCGGACAGGGGTACCAAGAGACCCAGTACTTC. This chain uses TRBV11-2 with TRBJ2-5; 9 positions match TRBD1. The CDR3 runs 15 residues. The germline V gene encodes CDR1 SGHAT and CDR2 FQNNGV. Trimming at V came to 5 bases and at J to 0 bases, leaving 4 bases not matched to a gene.

The chain is built from TRBV29-1 and TRBJ2-2, with unresolved D. The CDR3 has 11 residues. Looked up from germline, CDR1 is SQVTM and CDR2 is ANQGSEA. Between the trimmed V and J ends, which lost 7 bases and 3 bases, there was a span of 6 bases. Written as DNA, the CDR3 is TGCAGCGGCTGGGACACCGGGGAGCTGTTTTTT. It translates to CSGWDTGELFF.